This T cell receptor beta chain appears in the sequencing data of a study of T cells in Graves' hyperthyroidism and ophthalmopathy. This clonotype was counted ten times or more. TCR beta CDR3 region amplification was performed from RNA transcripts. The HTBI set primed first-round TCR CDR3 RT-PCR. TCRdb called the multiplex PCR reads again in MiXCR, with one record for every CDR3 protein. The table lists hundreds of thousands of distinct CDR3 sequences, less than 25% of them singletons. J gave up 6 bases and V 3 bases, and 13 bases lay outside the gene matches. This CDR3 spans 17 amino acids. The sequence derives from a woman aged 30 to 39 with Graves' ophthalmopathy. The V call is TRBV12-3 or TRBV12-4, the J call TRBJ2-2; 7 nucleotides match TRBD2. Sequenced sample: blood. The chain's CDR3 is CASSLFLSKGRAGELFF. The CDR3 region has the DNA TGTGCCAGCAGTTTGTTTCTATCAAAAGGGAGGGCCGGGGAGCTGTTTTTT.